By proportion, the clone carrying this T cell receptor (beta chain) is medium-sized. Trimming removed 6 bases at V and 8 bases at J, with 13 bases between. Germline CDR1 and CDR2: SNHLY and FYNNEI. The CDR3 runs 12 residues. This sample stems from a study of CD8+CD57+ T cells in acquired aplastic anemia. Patients selected for sequencing had displayed CD8+CD57+ cell expansion by flow cytometry. The template used for profiling TCR beta VDJ and CDR3 was genomic DNA. Using its own MiXCR run on the reads, TCRdb lists one record per CDR3 protein. The sample holds more than 150,000 distinct CDR3 sequences, around 43% seen once.

The sequencing sample was made of sorted CD4+, CD8+, or CD8+CD57+ T cells (not recorded which) from PBMCs. The chain combines TRBV2 with TRBJ1-1; TRBD1 might be the D (5 bases). This sequence was found in a human donor with aplastic anemia. CDR3 loop: CASSRRDGEAFF. CDR3 bases: TGTGCCAGCAGCCGTAGGGACGGGGAAGCTTTCTTT.